These 28 T cell receptor beta chains share one sample of origin, sequenced in a study of blood T cells in healthy people across ages. A second PCR, run for about 6 to 12 cycles, used a sample-barcoded 5' primer plus a J-beta primer mix. TCRdb used MiXCR to reprocess the 5' RACE reads, holding one entry per CDR3 protein. The sample has around 320,000 distinct CDR3 sequences; roughly 27% are singletons. Sample: blood. Receptors originate from a woman between 65 and 79 years old in good health.

The rearrangement joins TRBV6-6 to TRBJ2-1; either TRBD1 or TRBD2 may supply D (7 bases each). Between the trimmed V and J ends, which lost 9 bases and 6 bases, there was a span of 21 bases. The CDR3 contains 15 residues. CDR1 MNHNY and CDR2 SVGAGI come from the germline V gene (reference sequence). The CDR3 protein is CASIGRTGSRNEQFF. In DNA, the CDR3 is TGTGCCAGTATCGGGAGGACAGGTTCTCGCAATGAGCAGTTCTTC.

This clonotype appeared many times. The chain links TRBV28 to TRBJ2-5, with TRBD2 identical over 8 bases. The junction had 11 bases not matched to a gene; V was cut back by 6 bases and J by 5 bases. CDR3 length: 15 amino acids. Germline lookup yields CDR1 MDHEN and CDR2 SYDVKM. Written as DNA, the CDR3 is TGTGCCAGCAGCCTTCCGGGGGGGGGTTTGGAGACCCAGTACTTC. Protein sequence: CASSLPGGGLETQYF.

This clonotype was seen only a few times. The chain uses TRBV9 and TRBJ2-1, with a possible D match to TRBD1 (6 bases). Germline-derived CDR1 and CDR2 are SGDLS and YYNGEE. Trimming took off 4 bases at V and 1 base at J, with 12 bases between the two ends. The CDR3 contains 15 residues. CDR3 nucleotides: TGTGCCAGCAGCCAAGGGGGAGCATCCTACAATGAGCAGTTCTTC. Encoded protein: CASSQGGASYNEQFF.

Regarding this clonotype: Sequence at one end of the junction differs from germline and may be a read error. The chain combines TRBV7-7 with TRBJ2-1; 8 bases line up with TRBD1. The end of the DNA fits TRBJ2-5 better, so the J call may be wrong. This CDR3 is 14 amino acids long. Germline V CDR1 and CDR2: SSHAT, FNYEAQ (reference sequence). The CDR3 here is CASSSQGVRETQYF. CDR3 DNA: TGTGCTAGCAGCTCACAGGGGGTGAGGGAGACCCAGTACTTC.

The table lists this clonotype with a few counts. The chain combines TRBV19 with TRBJ2-5; D not resolved. This CDR3 is built from 13 residues. The germline gives CDR1 LNHDA, CDR2 SQIVND (reference sequence). V lost 5 bases, J lost 7 bases, and 14 bases lay in between. CDR3 residues: CASSPRNKGTQYF. DNA for the CDR3: TGTGCCAGTAGTCCCCGGAATAAGGGGACCCAGTACTTC.

V and J are TRBV28 and TRBJ2-2; the D call may be TRBD1 or TRBD2 (7 bases each). The V and J ends lost 6 bases and 7 bases respectively, with 15 bases between them. CDR3 length equals 14 residues. CDR1 is MDHEN, CDR2 SYDVKM, per germline. The CDR3 coding sequence is TGTGCCAGCAGGTCCACAGGGGAGGGCGGGGAGCTGTTTTTT. Residues: CASRSTGEGGELFF. The whole variable domain, remainder taken from reference TRBV28 and TRBJ2-2, is DVKVTQSSRYLVKRTGEKVFLECVQDMDHENMFWYRQDPGLGLRLIYFSYDVKMKEKGDIPEGYSVSREKKERFSLILESASTNQTSMYLCASRSTGEGGELFFGEGSRLTVL.

In the case of this clonotype: One end of the junction fails to match germline, which may point to a read error. V gene TRBV29-1 combines with J gene TRBJ2-1; 11 nucleotides agree with TRBD2. There are 14 residues in the CDR3. In germline, CDR1 is SQVTM, CDR2 ANQGSEA. The CDR3 spells CSVEGTSGANEQFF. In nucleotides, the CDR3 is TGCAGCGTGGAAGGGACTAGCGGAGCGAATGAGCAGTTCTTC.

The rearrangement uses TRBV29-1 and TRBJ2-1; D gene ambiguous. The germline V gene has CDR1 SQVTM and CDR2 ANQGSEA. The CDR3 has 13 amino acids. Trimming removed 2 bases at V and 7 bases at J, with 12 bases between. The CDR3, as DNA: TGCAGCGTTGAACAGCCGGATAGTAATGAGCAGTTCTTC. Translating it yields CSVEQPDSNEQFF.

This clonotype has only a few counts. This chain links TRBV12-3 or TRBV12-4 with TRBJ2-1; D might be TRBD1 or TRBD2, each matching 7 bases. Trimming removed 0 bases at V and 4 bases at J, with 16 bases between. The length of the CDR3 is 17 residues. This CDR3 is CASSLALGGGQYNEQFF. CDR3 nucleotide sequence: TGTGCCAGCAGTTTAGCCCTGGGAGGGGGCCAATACAATGAGCAGTTCTTC.

This clonotype was observed a few times. The chain recombines TRBV28 with TRBJ1-5; the D gene is possibly TRBD1 (6 bases). The V end was cut by 5 bases, the J end by 5 bases, with 10 bases between. CDR1 is MDHEN and CDR2 is SYDVKM in the germline V gene. The CDR3 is 13 amino acids. CDR3 region: CASSLRTDQPQHF. The CDR3 nucleotides are TGTGCCAGCAGTCTACGGACAGATCAGCCCCAGCATTTT.

In its sample, this clonotype was seen many times. The chain employs TRBV20-1 and TRBJ2-7, with TRBD2 matching 10 bases. V dropped 5 bases and J dropped 6; count of bases not matched to a gene: 4. Germline V gives CDR1 DFQATT, CDR2 SNEGSKA (reference sequence). CDR3 length equals 12 residues. The CDR3 loop reads CSALAGVREQYF. CDR3 DNA sequence: TGCAGTGCTCTAGCGGGAGTTCGCGAGCAGTACTTC.

J is TRBJ2-3 and V is TRBV5-1, with D tentatively TRBD1 (5 bases). The germline V and J ends were trimmed by 2 bases and 2 bases, with 18 bases remaining between them. Germline CDR1 SGHRS, CDR2 YFSETQ. The CDR3 has 17 residues. DNA of the CDR3: TGCGCCAGCAGCTTCCAAGCCGCCAAAGGGGCCACAGATACGCAGTATTTT. Protein sequence: CASSFQAAKGATDTQYF.

This clonotype was found a few times. The rearrangement joins TRBV20-1 to TRBJ1-4, with 9 positions matching TRBD1. Germline CDR1 is DFQATT and CDR2 is SNEGSKA (reference sequence). With V trimmed by 2 bases and J by 4 bases, 5 bases remained unmatched. The CDR3 covers 15 residues. The CDR3 loop is CSARIGTGFNEKLFF. CDR3 in DNA: TGCAGTGCTAGAATCGGGACAGGGTTTAATGAAAAACTGTTTTTT.

This clonotype was seen at least ten times. This chain joins TRBV20-1 and TRBJ1-2, with TRBD1 matching over 9 bases. Germline CDR1 and CDR2: DFQATT and SNEGSKA (reference sequence). The CDR3 is made up of 14 amino acids. J gave up 8 bases and V 3 bases, and 10 bases lay outside the gene matches. CDR3 DNA sequence: TGCAGTGCTAGGACAGGGGGTAGCTATGTGGGCTACACCTTC. Translating gives CSARTGGSYVGYTF.

The chain uses TRBV11-2 and TRBJ1-6; D remains unclear. The length of the CDR3 is 16 residues. Germline assignment: CDR1 SGHAT and CDR2 FQNNGV. V was cut by 2 bases and J by 5 bases, with 13 bases left in between. CDR3 nucleotide sequence: TGTGCCAGCAGCTTATCGGTCAGGTCGGATAATTCACCCCTCCACTTT. It is translated as CASSLSVRSDNSPLHF.

The rearrangement joins TRBV14 to TRBJ2-3, with 9 bases matching TRBD1. Germline V gives CDR1 SGHDN, CDR2 FVKESK. The CDR3 sequence is 15 residues long. The ends lost 3 bases at V and 4 bases at J; junction bases unmatched: 5. CDR3 sequence reads: CASSQRDREADTQYF. The CDR3 coding sequence is TGTGCCAGCAGCCAGAGGGACAGGGAGGCAGATACGCAGTATTTT.

CDR3 amino acids: CASSTGQGADTQYF. The CDR3 bases are TGTGCCAGCAGCACCGGACAGGGGGCAGATACGCAGTATTTT. V gene TRBV13 combines with J gene TRBJ2-3, with TRBD1 matching over 10 bases. CDR3 size: 14 residues. Germline V CDR1 and CDR2: PRHDT, FYEKMQ (reference sequence). V trimming: 5 bases; J trimming: 4 bases; junction bases outside the gene matches: 3.

J is TRBJ1-5 and V is TRBV5-4, with 8 bases lining up with TRBD1. V lost 4 bases and J lost 5; bases outside the gene matches: 5. The CDR3 spans 14 residues. Germline CDR1 reads SGHNT; CDR2 reads YYREEE (reference sequence). In nucleotides, the CDR3 is TGTGCCAGCAGCACCCAGGGGGCGCATCAGCCCCAGCATTTT. Its protein product is CASSTQGAHQPQHF.

In DNA, the CDR3 is TGCTTGGCGACTAGCACAGATACGCAGTATTTT. Translated, it gives CLATSTDTQYF. The chain couples TRBV20-1 to TRBJ2-3, with D unclear. Germline CDR1 and CDR2: DFQATT and SNEGSKA (reference sequence). The CDR3 has 11 amino acids.

The chain's CDR3 is CSARVRGWETQYF. The DNA of the CDR3 is TGCAGTGCTAGAGTTCGGGGTTGGGAGACCCAGTACTTC. The rearrangement joins TRBV20-1 to TRBJ2-5, with a weak D call TRBD2 (5 bases). CDR1 and CDR2 (germline): DFQATT, SNEGSKA (reference sequence). This CDR3 has 13 residues. Trimming pared 1 base from V and 5 bases from J, leaving 11 bases between.

This clonotype was observed a handful of times. The rearrangement joins TRBV5-6 to TRBJ2-5; D not certain. The end of the DNA is better explained by TRBJ2-1, so the J call may be wrong. Germline-derived CDR1 and CDR2 are SGHDT and YYEEEE. The CDR3 sequence is 15 residues long. This chain's CDR3 is CASSLRAGYYNEQFF. The CDR3 DNA follows: TGTGCCAGCAGCTTGAGGGCAGGATATTACAATGAGCAGTTCTTC.

This clonotype was observed at least ten times. V and J are TRBV6-5 and TRBJ2-7; maybe TRBD2 (6 bases). Germline V gene data show CDR1 as MNHEY and CDR2 as SVGAGI. V was trimmed by 7 bases and J by 4 bases, leaving 23 bases between them. The CDR3 is 16 residues long. The CDR3 loop is CASKVIGGVDTYEQYF. In DNA form, the CDR3 reads TGTGCCAGCAAGGTGATCGGGGGAGTCGATACATACGAGCAGTACTTC.

The J gene is TRBJ2-4, the V gene TRBV24-1; D might be TRBD1 or TRBD2, each matching 5 bases. Germline V gene data show CDR1 as KGHDR and CDR2 as SFDVKD. This CDR3 is built from 15 residues. V gave up 3 bases and J gave up 6 bases, with 14 bases separating them. CDR3 sequence: CATSDPTGTGNIQYF. The CDR3 coding sequence is TGTGCCACCAGTGATCCGACCGGGACGGGAAACATTCAGTACTTC.

V gene TRBV5-1 combines with J gene TRBJ2-4; TRBD2 is a possible D gene (5 bases). The CDR3 loop spans 15 amino acids. Per the germline V gene, CDR1 is SGHRS and CDR2 is YFSETQ. The V end lost 0 bases, the J end lost 3 bases, and 10 bases lay between the germline ends. This CDR3 reads CASSLDSRGKNIQYF. In DNA, the CDR3 is TGCGCCAGCAGCTTGGATAGCCGGGGCAAAAACATTCAGTACTTC.

The rearrangement links TRBV29-1 to TRBJ2-7; D might be TRBD2 (6 bases). This CDR3 comprises 13 residues. V gave up 0 bases and J gave up 4 bases, with 10 bases separating them. Germline loops: CDR1 SQVTM, CDR2 ANQGSEA. The CDR3 bases are TGCAGCGTTGAAGACCTACGGGGGTACGAGCAGTACTTC. Protein sequence: CSVEDLRGYEQYF.

The chain couples TRBV3-1 to TRBJ2-1; tentatively, D is TRBD1 (6 bases). The V gene's germline CDR1 is LGHDT and CDR2 YNNKEL (reference sequence). Trimming removed 4 bases from V and 1 base from J, with 11 bases in between. This CDR3 region has 15 residues. The chain's CDR3 is CASSLYRASYNEQFF. CDR3 coding DNA: TGTGCCAGCAGCCTGTACAGGGCGTCCTACAATGAGCAGTTCTTC.

This clonotype was found a few times. This chain links TRBV7-2 with TRBJ1-6, with TRBD1 identical over 7 bases. CDR1 SGHTA and CDR2 FQGNSA come from the germline V gene. The V segment lost 5 bases and the J segment 10 bases; nucleotides outside the gene matches: 14. This CDR3 region has 16 residues. The CDR3 protein is CASSPREGATGSPLHF. DNA for the CDR3: TGTGCCAGCAGCCCACGAGAGGGGGCAACGGGATCACCCCTCCACTTT. Based on the CDR3 plus reference TRBV7-2 and TRBJ1-6, the full variable domain is GAGVSQSPSNKVTEKGKDVELRCDPISGHTALYWYRQSLGQGLEFLIYFQGNSAPDKSGLPSDRFSAERTGGSVSTLTIQRTQQEDSAVYLCASSPREGATGSPLHFGNGTRLTVT.

The rearrangement uses TRBV3-1 and TRBJ2-7; 9 nucleotides agree with TRBD2. Per germline, CDR1 LGHDT and CDR2 YNNKEL (reference sequence). After removal of 4 bases from V and 6 bases from J, the junction contained 10 bases not matched to a gene. The CDR3 is 15 amino acids. The CDR3 nucleotides are TGTGCCAGCAGCCGAAATAGCGGGAGATCTTCCGAGCAGTACTTC. Translated, it gives CASSRNSGRSSEQYF.